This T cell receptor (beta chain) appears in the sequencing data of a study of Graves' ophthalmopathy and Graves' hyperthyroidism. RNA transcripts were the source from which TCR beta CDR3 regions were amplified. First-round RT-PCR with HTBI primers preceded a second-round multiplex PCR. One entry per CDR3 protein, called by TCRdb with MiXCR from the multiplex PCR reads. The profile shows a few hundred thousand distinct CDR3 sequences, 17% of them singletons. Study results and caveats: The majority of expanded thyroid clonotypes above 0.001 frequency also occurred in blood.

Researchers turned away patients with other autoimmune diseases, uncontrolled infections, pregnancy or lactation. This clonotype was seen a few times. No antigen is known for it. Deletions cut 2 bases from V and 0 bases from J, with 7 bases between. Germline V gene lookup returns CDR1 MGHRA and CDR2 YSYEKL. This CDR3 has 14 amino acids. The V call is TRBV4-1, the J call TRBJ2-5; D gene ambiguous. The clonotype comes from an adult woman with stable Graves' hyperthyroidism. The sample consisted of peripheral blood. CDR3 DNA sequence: TGCGCCAGCAGCCAAACAGAGTACCAAGAGACCCAGTACTTC. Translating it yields CASSQTEYQETQYF.